The 27 T cell receptor beta chains presented below share a single source sample, sequenced in a study of T cells in Graves' hyperthyroidism and ophthalmopathy (dated by TCRdb to about 2019). Preparation of the library involved multiplex PCR. Sequencing was carried out with an Illumina HiSeq 2000. The TCR beta CDR3 regions were amplified from RNA transcripts. A first-round RT-PCR of the TCR CDR3 used the HTBI primer set with the Qiagen OneStep RT-PCR kit. TCRdb itself trimmed the public reads at Q25 with fastp, ran MiXCR and retained productive beta chains. All rows with the same CDR3 protein become a single entry with the most common DNA and genes. For this sample there are some 770,000 distinct CDR3 sequences; about 16% appear just once. The ten largest account for 8.4% of the sample. Sequencing used blood. All receptors derive from a man younger than 35 with Graves' hyperthyroidism.

This clonotype was recorded many times. The V gene is TRBV6-1, the J gene TRBJ2-7; unclear D gene. This CDR3 is 14 amino acids long. The V end lost 4 bases, the J end lost 5 bases, and 15 bases lay between the germline ends. CDR1 MNHNS and CDR2 SASEGT come from the germline V gene. CDR3 in amino acids: CASSAWTGPDEQYF. The DNA for the CDR3 is TGTGCCAGCAGTGCGTGGACCGGCCCCGACGAGCAGTACTTC.

This clonotype was counted at least ten times. This chain joins TRBV11-2 and TRBJ1-1, with D possibly being TRBD1 (6 bases). V lost 7 bases, J lost 4 bases, and 10 bases lay in between. Germline loops: CDR1 SGHAT, CDR2 FQNNGV. This CDR3 has 12 amino acids. The DNA for the CDR3 is TGTGCCAGCACGGGGGGCGGCACTGAAGCTTTCTTT. Its translation is CASTGGGTEAFF.

There are many counts of this clonotype. The chain employs TRBV9 and TRBJ2-5; possibly TRBD2 for D (5 bases). CDR3 length equals 14 residues. Germline CDR1 and CDR2: SGDLS and YYNGEE. The V and J ends lost 3 bases and 5 bases respectively, with 14 bases between them. The DNA for the CDR3 is TGTGCCAGCAGCGCTGGACCTCCGGGGGAGACCCAGTACTTC. This sequence encodes CASSAGPPGETQYF. The complete variable domain, with remaining parts taken from reference TRBV9 and TRBJ2-5, reads DSGVTQTPKHLITATGQRVTLRCSPRSGDLSVYWYQQSLDQGLQFLIQYYNGEERAKGNILERFSAQQFPDLHSELNLSSLELGDSALYFCASSAGPPGETQYFGPGTRLLVL.

This sequence joins TRBV18 and TRBJ2-7; 7 bases fit TRBD2. Germline V lookup: CDR1 KGHSH, CDR2 LQKENI. There are 15 residues in the CDR3. J was trimmed by 0 bases and V by 3 bases; bases with no gene match: 5. The CDR3 bases are TGTGCCAGCTCACCGGGAGCGGGGTTCTCCTACGAGCAGTACTTC. Translating gives CASSPGAGFSYEQYF.

The sample holds a few counts of this clonotype. The chain combines TRBV7-8 with TRBJ2-7; either TRBD1 or TRBD2 may supply D (5 bases each). The CDR3 loop spans 13 amino acids. With 5 bases removed from V and 3 bases from J, the gap between germline ends came to 11 bases. In germline, CDR1 is SGHVS, CDR2 FQNEAQ. The CDR3 DNA reads as TGTGCCAGCAGCAAGGGACGTCTCTACGAGCAGTACTTC. It codes for CASSKGRLYEQYF.

This clonotype was counted many times. V gene TRBV12-3 or TRBV12-4 combines with J gene TRBJ2-5; 10 bases line up with TRBD2. V lost 5 bases to trimming and J lost 4 bases; unmatched junction nucleotides: 7. CDR3 length: 15 residues. The CDR3 DNA sequence: TGTGCCAGCAGTGAGTCTAGCGGGAGCGGAGAGACCCAGTACTTC. It encodes CASSESSGSGETQYF.

A few counts support this clonotype. The rearrangement links TRBV28 to TRBJ1-4; the D is unclear. Trimming took off 6 bases at V and 0 bases at J, with 11 bases between the two ends. The CDR3 is 15 amino acids. The V gene's germline CDR1 is MDHEN and CDR2 SYDVKM. For the CDR3, the DNA is TGTGCCAGCAGCTTGAACGGAGCAACTAATGAAAAACTGTTTTTT. Protein sequence: CASSLNGATNEKLFF.

This clonotype has a count of ten or more. The chain uses TRBV2 and TRBJ2-7; 9 bases fit TRBD1. The J segment lost 5 bases and the V segment lost 6 bases, leaving 5 bases of the junction unmatched. This CDR3 comprises 13 residues. The germline gives CDR1 SNHLY, CDR2 FYNNEI. CDR3 DNA: TGTGCCAGCAGATGGGACAGGGACGACGAGCAGTACTTC. As protein: CASRWDRDDEQYF.

The V gene is TRBV29-1, the J gene TRBJ2-7, with 8 bases lining up with TRBD1. The trim removed 5 bases at V and 5 bases at J, leaving 8 bases unmatched. This CDR3 has 13 amino acids. The germline gives CDR1 SQVTM, CDR2 ANQGSEA. CDR3 nucleotide sequence: TGCAGCGTTTTGTCAGGGGGCGTGAACGAGCAGTACTTC. This translates into CSVLSGGVNEQYF.

On this clonotype: An end of the junction does not agree with germline; a read error may underlie this. V and J are TRBV4-2 and TRBJ2-4, with unresolved D. Germline V CDR1 and CDR2: LGHNA, YNFKEQ. CDR3 size: 11 residues. CDR3 sequence: CASSQGNVQYF. In DNA form, the CDR3 reads TGTGCCAGCAGCCAAGGAAACGTTCAGTACTTC.

This clonotype was observed at least ten times. The rearrangement uses TRBV28 and TRBJ2-1, with 10 bases fitting TRBD2. The V and J ends lost 3 bases and 9 bases, in that order; junction bases with no gene match: 8. Germline CDR1 MDHEN, CDR2 SYDVKM. The CDR3 covers 15 residues. CDR3 amino acids: CASSFSGRISGEQFF. As DNA, the CDR3 is TGTGCCAGCAGTTTTAGCGGGAGGATAAGTGGTGAGCAGTTCTTC.

The chain joins TRBV12-3 or TRBV12-4 to TRBJ2-3; D perhaps matches TRBD2 (6 bases). Trimming took 4 bases from V and 5 from J, leaving 10 bases between them. The CDR3 totals 13 residues. CDR3 region: CASSSSGVDTQYF. The CDR3 DNA sequence: TGTGCCAGCAGTTCCTCGGGGGTAGATACGCAGTATTTT.

This clonotype was detected many times. The J gene is TRBJ2-1, the V gene TRBV2; TRBD2 matches at 10 bases. The CDR3 is 14 amino acids. The V segment lost 6 bases and the J segment 6 bases; nucleotides outside the gene matches: 5. CDR1 SNHLY and CDR2 FYNNEI come from the germline V gene. Written as DNA, the CDR3 is TGTGCCAGCAGAACCGGGACTAGCGTCAATGAGCAGTTCTTC. It yields the protein CASRTGTSVNEQFF.

This clonotype was picked up a small number of times. This rearrangement joins TRBV6-1 to TRBJ1-4; D may be TRBD1 (6 bases). Germline lookup yields CDR1 MNHNS and CDR2 SASEGT. V lost 6 bases and J lost 3, with 11 bases in between. This CDR3 region has 14 residues. The CDR3 here is CASRKQGPNEKLFF. In DNA, the CDR3 is TGTGCCAGCAGAAAACAGGGACCTAATGAAAAACTGTTTTTT.

This clonotype was detected once. The rearrangement joins TRBV6-2 or TRBV6-3 to TRBJ2-1, with unresolved D. V lost 4 bases to trimming and J lost 8 bases, with 15 bases between them. This CDR3 is 14 amino acids long. Per the germline V gene, CDR1 is MNHEY and CDR2 is SVGEGT. The CDR3 DNA reads as TGTGCCAGCAGTTTAGGCAATTCGGGCCATGAGCAGTTCTTC. It is translated as CASSLGNSGHEQFF.

In its sample, this clonotype was seen a few times. The V and J genes are TRBV12-3 or TRBV12-4 and TRBJ2-7; 12 bases are shared with TRBD2. V trimming: 5 bases; J trimming: 7 bases; junction bases outside the gene matches: 6. This CDR3 is built from 14 residues. CDR3: CASSITSGGREQYF. CDR3 sequence (DNA): TGTGCCAGCAGTATCACTAGCGGGGGGAGGGAGCAGTACTTC.

This chain uses TRBV20-1 with TRBJ2-5, with D maybe TRBD2 (6 bases). CDR1 and CDR2 from the germline V gene are DFQATT and SNEGSKA (reference sequence). The CDR3 is made up of 14 amino acids. V lost 3 bases to trimming and J lost 0 bases, with 11 bases between them. CDR3 region: CSARAGWYQETQYF. The DNA of the CDR3 is TGCAGTGCTAGGGCGGGGTGGTACCAAGAGACCCAGTACTTC.

Comment on this clonotype: The junction departs from the called germline gene at one end, perhaps through a read error. The V and J genes are TRBV5-1 and TRBJ2-1; perhaps TRBD1 as D (5 bases). The germline V gene encodes CDR1 SGHRS and CDR2 YFSETQ. This CDR3 region has 14 residues. CDR3 DNA sequence: TGCGCCTGCAGCTACGGACAAGCCTACAATGAGCAGTTCTTC. It encodes CACSYGQAYNEQFF.

There are many counts of this clonotype. This chain links TRBV27 with TRBJ2-7, with 7 bases lining up with TRBD1. The CDR3 runs to 16 residues. Germline CDR1 MNHEY, CDR2 SMNVEV (reference sequence). The trim removed 1 base at V and 2 bases at J, leaving 8 bases unmatched. The CDR3 nucleotides read TGTGCCAGCAGTTTATTAGGACAGGCCTCCACCTACGAGCAGTACTTC. Residues: CASSLLGQASTYEQYF.

This clonotype was detected many times. The chain links TRBV27 to TRBJ2-7; 8 bases match TRBD2. Germline CDR1 MNHEY, CDR2 SMNVEV (reference sequence). V dropped 3 bases and J dropped 6; count of bases not matched to a gene: 4. This CDR3 contains 13 residues. As DNA, the CDR3 is TGTGCCAGCAGTTTGGTTCTAGCGGGCGAGCAGTACTTC. This gives the protein CASSLVLAGEQYF.

This clonotype was seen many times. The V gene is TRBV2, the J gene TRBJ1-5; TRBD1 might be the D (6 bases). CDR3 length: 13 residues. Between the trimmed V and J ends, which lost 6 bases and 6 bases, there was a span of 12 bases. The germline gives CDR1 SNHLY, CDR2 FYNNEI. In DNA, the CDR3 is TGTGCCAGCAGACCCCAGGGGCCTCAGCCCCAGCATTTT. It encodes CASRPQGPQPQHF.

This clonotype was counted between two and nine times. The V and J genes are TRBV2 and TRBJ2-3, with D tentatively TRBD2 (5 bases). The CDR3 runs to 14 residues. V dropped 6 bases and J dropped 0 bases, with 10 bases sitting between them. Germline loops: CDR1 SNHLY, CDR2 FYNNEI. The DNA of the CDR3 is TGTGCCAGCAGGATTAGCGCTAGCACAGATACGCAGTATTTT. It yields the protein CASRISASTDTQYF.

This clonotype was seen ten or more times. V and J are TRBV24-1 and TRBJ2-1; 9 nucleotides agree with TRBD1. The CDR3 loop spans 13 amino acids. Germline V gene sequence: CDR1 KGHDR, CDR2 SFDVKD. Germline trimming cut 6 bases from V and 7 bases from J; bases unmatched to any gene: 3. The CDR3 bases are TGTGCCACCAGTCAGACAGGGGGTAATGAGCAGTTCTTC. It yields the protein CATSQTGGNEQFF.

The V call is TRBV29-1, the J call TRBJ1-2; 10 nucleotides line up with TRBD1. There are 13 residues in the CDR3. With 4 bases clipped from V and 4 bases from J, the junction kept 3 bases outside the gene matches. CDR1 is SQVTM, CDR2 ANQGSEA, per germline. CDR3 in amino acids: CSVGQGAGYGYTF. In DNA, the CDR3 is TGCAGCGTTGGACAGGGGGCCGGCTATGGCTACACCTTC.

This clonotype was seen a handful of times. The gene calls are TRBV29-1 and TRBJ1-3; tentatively, D is TRBD1 (6 bases). The CDR3 consists of 14 residues. In germline, CDR1 is SQVTM, CDR2 ANQGSEA. V gave up 6 bases and J gave up 4 bases, with 16 bases separating them. DNA for the CDR3: TGCAGCGTGAGGGACATAACGCGGGGAAACACCATATATTTT. Translating it yields CSVRDITRGNTIYF. Full variable domain (remainder filled in from reference TRBV29-1 and TRBJ1-3): SAVISQKPSRDICQRGTSLTIQCQVDSQVTMMFWYRQQPGQSLTLIATANQGSEATYESGFVIDKFPISRPNLTFSTLTVSNMSPEDSSIYLCSVRDITRGNTIYFGEGSWLTVV.

This clonotype was seen only a few times. The rearrangement links TRBV20-1 to TRBJ2-6; TRBD1 is a possible D gene (6 bases). This CDR3 contains 15 residues. Germline V gene sequence: CDR1 DFQATT, CDR2 SNEGSKA (reference sequence). Trimming removed 2 bases at V and 0 bases at J, with 8 bases between. CDR3 residues: CSARLGGSGANVLTF. DNA of the CDR3: TGCAGTGCTAGACTAGGGGGCTCTGGGGCCAACGTCCTGACTTTC.

The table lists this clonotype with many counts. The gene calls are TRBV20-1 and TRBJ2-7; D unresolved. The length of the CDR3 is 14 residues. Germline V gene sequence: CDR1 DFQATT, CDR2 SNEGSKA (reference sequence). The V end was cut by 3 bases, the J end by 2 bases, with 14 bases between. CDR3 nucleotides: TGCAGTGCTAGGGGCGAGCGAGCCCCCTACGAGCAGTACTTC. This encodes CSARGERAPYEQYF.